This T cell receptor beta chain emerged from a study of blood T cell repertoires in COVID-19 (dated by TCRdb to the early 2020s). Background for the entire study: Collaborator samples came from the United States, Italy and Spain and covered acute and convalescent phases of COVID-19. Subjects who had been exposed to COVID-19, were actively infected with it, or had recovered from it provided the deeply sampled blood TCRbeta repertoires that made up the dataset. Sample metadata almost always included a de-identified subject ID, COVID-19 status, age in years and sex. HLA class I and class II types, where available, came from metadata supplied by the sample provider rather than from assay-based typing. The material from the prospective study consisted of cDNA or gDNA derived from T cells, B-cell-depleted T cells, or PBMCs. The repertoires were made available in a free public database intended to serve as a resource for research on the immune response to SARS-CoV-2. Samples were obtained from the ongoing ImmuneRACE study (first 160 participants) and from 1,254 subjects provided by 6 global collaborators. General findings and caveats noted by the study authors: The amount of clinical and demographic metadata varied by source and participant and was provided uncurated.

Looking up the germline V gene yields CDR1 MNHNS and CDR2 SASEGT. Measured from the cysteine to the phenylalanine, the CDR3 is 14 residues long. The DNA shown is the 42-base CDR3, in frame from base 1. The V and J ends are trimmed by 2 bases and 1 base, leaving 8 bases between them. Whole blood was collected in K2EDTA tubes by collaborating institutions according to the institutions' own protocols. For TCRbeta analysis, collaborators shipped samples as frozen whole blood, isolated PBMCs, or DNA extracted from either of those sample types. The immunoSEQ Assay, a bias-controlled multiplex PCR, was used to amplify TCRbeta CDR3 regions from genomic DNA. Per the original workflow: Nucleated cell counts per sample were estimated from amplification of reference gene primers within the assay. To quantify the absolute abundance of each unique TCRbeta CDR3 rearrangement, sequence reads were collapsed and filtered. For each sample, productive Simpson clonality was calculated by taking the square root of Simpson's diversity index across productive rearrangements. TCRdb stores this immuneACCESS table with in-frame sequences only. Part of the clones is absent; in the studies checked, under half of the shortfall reflects unresolved V genes, and no reason is known for the rest. V and J calls and clone size follow that table, whereas D and trimming were derived from the DNA. The sample has approximately 54,000 clones on record, roughly 84% of them singletons. Together, the top ten hold approximately 4.1% of the sample.

As regards this clone: It has no known antigen specificity. No clone much larger than this one lies a single base away; base qualities are absent.

The V gene is TRBV6-1 and the J gene is TRBJ1-1, with no D gene named confidently. The TCR sequence derives from a man at least 80 years old with active COVID-19. The sequenced material came from peripheral blood. The DNA is TGTGCCAGCAGTGAATTGGCCACGAACACTGAAGCTTTCTTT. This translates into CASSELATNTEAFF.